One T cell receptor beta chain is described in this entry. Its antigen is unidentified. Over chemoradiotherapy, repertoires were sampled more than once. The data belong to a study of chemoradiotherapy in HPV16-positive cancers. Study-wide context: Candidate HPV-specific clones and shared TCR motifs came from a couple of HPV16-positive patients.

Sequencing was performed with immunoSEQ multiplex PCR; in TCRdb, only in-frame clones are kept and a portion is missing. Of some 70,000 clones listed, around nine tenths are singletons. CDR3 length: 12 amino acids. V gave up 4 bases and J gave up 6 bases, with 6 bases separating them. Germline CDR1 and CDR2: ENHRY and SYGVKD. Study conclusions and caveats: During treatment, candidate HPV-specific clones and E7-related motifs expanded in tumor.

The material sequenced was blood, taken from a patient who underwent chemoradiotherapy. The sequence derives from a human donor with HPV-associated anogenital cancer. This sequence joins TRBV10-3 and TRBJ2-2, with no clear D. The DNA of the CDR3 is TGTGCCATCAGTGGCGTGCCCGGGGAGCTGTTTTTT. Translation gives CAISGVPGELFF.